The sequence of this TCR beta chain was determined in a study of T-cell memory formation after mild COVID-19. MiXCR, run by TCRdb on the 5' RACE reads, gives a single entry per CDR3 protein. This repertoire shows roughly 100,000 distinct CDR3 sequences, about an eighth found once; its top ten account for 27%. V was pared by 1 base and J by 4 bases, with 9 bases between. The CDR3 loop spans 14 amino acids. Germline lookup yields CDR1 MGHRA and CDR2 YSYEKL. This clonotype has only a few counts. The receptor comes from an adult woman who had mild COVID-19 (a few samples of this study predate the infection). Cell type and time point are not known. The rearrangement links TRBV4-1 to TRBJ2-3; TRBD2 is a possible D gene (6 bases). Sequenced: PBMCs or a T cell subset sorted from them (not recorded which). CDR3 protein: CASSQVLAADTQYF. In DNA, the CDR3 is TGCGCCAGCAGCCAAGTGTTAGCGGCAGATACGCAGTATTTT.